A selection of T cell receptor beta chains follows, all from one sample in a study of identical twins. Each CDR3 protein gets one entry after TCRdb re-called the 5' RACE reads with MiXCR. The profile covers about 690,000 distinct CDR3 sequences, with 21% appearing a single time and roughly 4.3% taken by the ten largest. This same sample was also taken into another study, of T cells expressing NK-cell markers.

Sequencing was performed on PBMCs. Every receptor here comes from a woman aged 18-29 years in good health. CDR3s include the opening cysteine and the closing phenylalanine or tryptophan. A D gene is named only where the DNA matches it firmly. Size tells how often a clone was seen (once, few, many) or the class of an expanded clone, and some rows leave it out.

d_gene,abundance,v_gene,j_gene,CDR3nt,CDR3aa
NA,NA,TRBV6-5,TRBJ1-5,TGTGCCAGCACTTTGGGACCAGGGGACCAGCCCCAGCATTTT,CASTLGPGDQPQHF
NA,NA,TRBV6-6,TRBJ1-2,TGTGCCAGCAGTCAGACGCATAACTATGGCTACACCTTC,CASSQTHNYGYTF
TRBD1,many,TRBV6-1,TRBJ2-2,TGTGCCAGCAGGCCGGGGACAGGGGTAACATCGAACACCGGGGAGCTGTTTTTT,CASRPGTGVTSNTGELFF
TRBD1,few,TRBV4-3,TRBJ2-5,TGCGCCAGCAGCCAAGATGAGCAGGGGGCCTGGGAGACCCAGTACTTC,CASSQDEQGAWETQYF
NA,NA,TRBV20-1,TRBJ1-2,TGCAGTGCTACCCCAAGCAGACTCACCTATGGCTACACCTTC,CSATPSRLTYGYTF
NA,NA,TRBV4-3,TRBJ1-1,TGCGCCAGCAGCCGTTACCCCGATGACACTGAAGCTTTCTTT,CASSRYPDDTEAFF
NA,NA,TRBV5-5,TRBJ2-1,TGTGCCAGCAGCTTGGGACAGGAGACTAATGAGCAGTTCTTC,CASSLGQETNEQFF
NA,few,TRBV27,TRBJ2-1,TGTGCCAGCAGGAAACGAGGGTACAATGAGCAGTTCTTC,CASRKRGYNEQFF
NA,few,TRBV15,TRBJ2-7,TGTGCCACCAGCACAAACCGGGACCGTTCCTACGAGCAGTACTTC,CATSTNRDRSYEQYF
TRBD2,few,TRBV7-2,TRBJ2-5,TGTGCCAGCAGCTCCGATATAGCGGGATCCCAAGAGACCCAGTACTTC,CASSSDIAGSQETQYF
NA,few,TRBV18,TRBJ2-7,TGTGCCAGCTCACCCGGTTACAGGATCTACGAGCAGTACTTC,CASSPGYRIYEQYF
NA,NA,TRBV12-3/TRBV12-4,TRBJ2-7,TGTGCCAGCATTCAGGCAGAGGGCTACGAGCAGTACTTC,CASIQAEGYEQYF
TRBD2,few,TRBV5-1,TRBJ2-5,TGCGCCAGCAGCTTGATAGCGGGTTCGGAGACCCAGTACTTC,CASSLIAGSETQYF
NA,few,TRBV29-1,TRBJ2-7,TGCAGCGTTGAAGTAGGGATCTACGAGCAGTACTTC,CSVEVGIYEQYF
TRBD1,few,TRBV12-3/TRBV12-4,TRBJ2-2,TGTGCCAGCATCCGGGACAGGTACACCGGGGAGCTGTTTTTT,CASIRDRYTGELFF
NA,NA,TRBV5-5,TRBJ2-7,TGTGCCAGCAGCTACCGGGACACTGTTTTTTACGAGCAGTACTTC,CASSYRDTVFYEQYF
TRBD1,NA,TRBV12-3/TRBV12-4,TRBJ1-1,TGTGCCAGCAGTTTAAAGGGCAGGGGGAGCAGAGCTTTCTTT,CASSLKGRGSRAFF
NA,few,TRBV20-1,TRBJ1-4,TGCAGTGGTTTGTGGAATGAAAAACTGTTTTTT,CSGLWNEKLFF
TRBD2,NA,TRBV5-1,TRBJ2-1,TGCGCCAGCGCACTAGCGGGGGCCGATGAGCAGTTCTTC,CASALAGADEQFF
TRBD1,few,TRBV20-1,TRBJ1-2,TGCAGTGCTAGCCAGGGGGCACTTGGCTACACCTTC,CSASQGALGYTF
TRBD1,few,TRBV29-1,TRBJ1-2,TGCAGCGTCCTAAAGACCAGGACAGGGAACTATGGCTACACCTTC,CSVLKTRTGNYGYTF
TRBD1,few,TRBV9,TRBJ1-2,TGTGCCAGCAGCGACCCTCTGGACAGGGGCTATGGCTACACCTTC,CASSDPLDRGYGYTF
TRBD1,many,TRBV3-1,TRBJ2-7,TGTGCCAGCAGCCACGGGACAGGGGACTACGAGCAGTACTTC,CASSHGTGDYEQYF
NA,many,TRBV12-3/TRBV12-4,TRBJ2-5,TGTGCCTCCGGGGGCGGGGAGACCCAGTACTTC,CASGGGETQYF
NA,medium-sized,TRBV24-1,TRBJ2-1,TGTGCCACCAGTGATTCAAAAAATGAGCAGTTCTTC,CATSDSKNEQFF
NA,NA,TRBV10-3,TRBJ1-1,TGTGCCATCAGTGAACCACGACAGGTAACAGAAGCTTTCTTT,CAISEPRQVTEAFF
TRBD2,NA,TRBV20-1,TRBJ2-1,TGCAGTGCCCCGAGCGGGGGCTTCTCCTACAATGAGCAGTTCTTC,CSAPSGGFSYNEQFF
NA,few,TRBV20-1,TRBJ2-7,TGCAGTGCTAGTAGTGTCGGCTACGAGCAGTACTTC,CSASSVGYEQYF
NA,many,TRBV6-5,TRBJ2-1,TGTGCCAGCAGTTGGCTCAATGAGCAGTTCTTC,CASSWLNEQFF
NA,few,TRBV7-2,TRBJ2-3,TGTGCCAGCAGCTTAACCGGTCCGGGTACGCAGTATTTT,CASSLTGPGTQYF
TRBD1,once,TRBV2,TRBJ2-1,TGTGCCAGCAGTGGGGGACAGGTCTACAATGAGCAGTTCTTC,CASSGGQVYNEQFF
NA,NA,TRBV3-1,TRBJ2-6,TGTGCCAGCACCCCTTCCGCGACCTTCTCTGGGGCCAACGTCCTGACTTTC,CASTPSATFSGANVLTF
TRBD2,few,TRBV4-3,TRBJ2-3,TGCGCCAGCAGCCAAGGGACTAGCGGGATTAGCACAGATACGCAGTATTTT,CASSQGTSGISTDTQYF